Sequencing of this T cell receptor (beta chain) was carried out in a study of T cells in Graves' hyperthyroidism and ophthalmopathy. General observations from the study: Clonotypes that were expanded in thyroid above 0.001 mostly appeared in blood too.

This clonotype was found many times. Its matching antigen is unknown. RNA transcripts gave rise to amplified TCR beta CDR3 regions. TCR CDR3 underwent first-round RT-PCR with the HTBI primer set. TCRdb reprocessed the multiplex PCR reads via MiXCR and lists one record per CDR3 protein. The profile shows 700,000 to 950,000 distinct CDR3 sequences, 30% to 40% of them singletons. A lack of ophthalmopathy progression within 18 months defined stable Graves' hyperthyroidism. Each patient was aged 18 to 65 and had newly diagnosed hyperthyroidism of under 2 months' duration. The sample was blood. This sequence was found in a woman aged 40-49 years with Graves' hyperthyroidism.

The CDR3 DNA is TGTGCCAGCAGACACTTGTACGGAGATTCACCCCTCCACTTT. Encoded protein: CASRHLYGDSPLHF. V usage is TRBV6-5 and J usage is TRBJ1-6; D unresolved. V was shortened by 6 bases and J by 8 bases, with 14 bases between the two germline ends. The CDR3 spans 14 residues. Germline V lookup: CDR1 MNHEY, CDR2 SVGAGI.